Sequencing of this T cell receptor (beta chain) was carried out in a study of T cells in Graves' hyperthyroidism and ophthalmopathy. Study outcomes and limitations: Blood shared most expanded thyroid clonotypes above 0.001.

Trimming at V came to 5 bases and at J to 6 bases, leaving 12 bases not matched to a gene. The CDR3 sequence is 17 residues long. Per the germline V gene, CDR1 is SEHNR and CDR2 is FQNEAQ (reference sequence). TCR beta CDR3 regions were amplified from RNA. HTBI primers were used for first-round RT-PCR of the TCR CDR3. TCRdb fed the multiplex PCR reads into MiXCR, producing one record per CDR3 protein. Altogether fewer than 450,000 distinct CDR3 sequences are present, 15% to 20% being singletons, with the ten largest covering around a third. A word on this clonotype: Antigen unknown.

The J gene is TRBJ2-7, the V gene TRBV7-9; 14 nucleotides agree with TRBD2. This TCR was recovered from a woman younger than 45 with Graves' hyperthyroidism that later progressed to Graves' ophthalmopathy. Sequencing used blood. CDR3: CASSPRGTSGSLGEQYF. CDR3 coding DNA: TGTGCCAGCAGCCCTCGAGGGACTAGCGGGAGTCTCGGCGAGCAGTACTTC.